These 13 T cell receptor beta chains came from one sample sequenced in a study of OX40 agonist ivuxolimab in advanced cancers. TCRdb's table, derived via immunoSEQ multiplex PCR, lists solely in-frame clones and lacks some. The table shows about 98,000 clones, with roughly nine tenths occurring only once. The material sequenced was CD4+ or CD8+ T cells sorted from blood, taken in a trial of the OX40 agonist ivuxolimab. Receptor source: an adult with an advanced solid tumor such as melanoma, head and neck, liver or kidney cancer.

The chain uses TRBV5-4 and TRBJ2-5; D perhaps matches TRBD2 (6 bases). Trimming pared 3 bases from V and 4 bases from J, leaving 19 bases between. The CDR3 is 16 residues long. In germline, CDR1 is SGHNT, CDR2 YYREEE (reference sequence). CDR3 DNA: TGTGCCAGCAGCTGGGGGGTTGGGAGCGGCGGAGAGACCCAGTACTTC. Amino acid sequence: CASSWGVGSGGETQYF.

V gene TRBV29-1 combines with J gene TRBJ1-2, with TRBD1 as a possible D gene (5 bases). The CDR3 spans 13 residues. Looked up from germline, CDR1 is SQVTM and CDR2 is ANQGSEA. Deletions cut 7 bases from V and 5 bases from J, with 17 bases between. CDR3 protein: CSGGLQDGYGYTF. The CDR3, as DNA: TGCAGCGGCGGCCTACAGGATGGGTATGGCTACACCTTC.

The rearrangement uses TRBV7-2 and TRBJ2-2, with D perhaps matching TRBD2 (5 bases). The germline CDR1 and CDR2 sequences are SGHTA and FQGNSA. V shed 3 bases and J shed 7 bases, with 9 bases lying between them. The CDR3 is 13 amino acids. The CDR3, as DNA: TGTGCCAGCAGCTTTGGACTGGGCGGGGAGCTGTTTTTT. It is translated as CASSFGLGGELFF.

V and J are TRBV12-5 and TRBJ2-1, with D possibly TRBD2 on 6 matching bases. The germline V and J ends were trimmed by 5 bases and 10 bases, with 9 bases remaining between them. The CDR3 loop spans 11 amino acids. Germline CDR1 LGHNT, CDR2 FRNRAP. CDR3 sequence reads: CASGNSGEQFF. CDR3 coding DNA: TGTGCTAGTGGTAATAGCGGCGAGCAGTTCTTC.

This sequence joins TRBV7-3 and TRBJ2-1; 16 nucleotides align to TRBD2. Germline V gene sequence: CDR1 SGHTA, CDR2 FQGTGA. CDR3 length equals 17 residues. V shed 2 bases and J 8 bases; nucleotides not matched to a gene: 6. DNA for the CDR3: TGTGCCAGCAGCTTAGGGACTAGCGGGAGGGCCAAACATGAGCAGTTCTTC. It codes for CASSLGTSGRAKHEQFF.

In DNA, the CDR3 is TGTGCCAGCAGCTTGTGGGAACTCGGGGGCTACACCTTC. Amino acid sequence: CASSLWELGGYTF. This rearrangement joins TRBV5-6 to TRBJ1-2; no definite D call. This CDR3 is built from 13 residues. The V end was cut by 1 base, the J end by 8 bases, with 12 bases between. Germline lookup yields CDR1 SGHDT and CDR2 YYEEEE.

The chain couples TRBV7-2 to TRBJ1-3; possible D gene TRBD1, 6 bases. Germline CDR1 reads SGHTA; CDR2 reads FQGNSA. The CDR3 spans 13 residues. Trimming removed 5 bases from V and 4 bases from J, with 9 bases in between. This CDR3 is CASSTGWGNTIYF. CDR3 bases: TGTGCCAGCAGCACAGGGTGGGGAAACACCATATATTTT.

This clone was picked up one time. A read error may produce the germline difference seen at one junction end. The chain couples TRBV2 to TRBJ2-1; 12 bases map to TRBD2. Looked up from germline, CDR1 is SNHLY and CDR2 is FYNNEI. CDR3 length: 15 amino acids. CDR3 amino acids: CASSEGGLAGPAGIF. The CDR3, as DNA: TGTGCCAGCAGTGAAGGAGGACTAGCGGGGCCAGCGGGGATCTTC.

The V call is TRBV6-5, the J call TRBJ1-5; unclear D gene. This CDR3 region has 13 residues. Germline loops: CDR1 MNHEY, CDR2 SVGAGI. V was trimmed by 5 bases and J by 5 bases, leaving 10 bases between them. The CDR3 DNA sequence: TGTGCCAGCAGTCGAAGTAGGGATCAGCCCCAGCATTTT. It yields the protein CASSRSRDQPQHF.

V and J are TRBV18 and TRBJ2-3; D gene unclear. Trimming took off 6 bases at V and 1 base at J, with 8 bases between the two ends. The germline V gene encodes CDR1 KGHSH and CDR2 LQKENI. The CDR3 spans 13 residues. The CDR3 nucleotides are TGTGCCAGCTCGGAACGACGCACAGATACGCAGTATTTT. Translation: CASSERRTDTQYF.

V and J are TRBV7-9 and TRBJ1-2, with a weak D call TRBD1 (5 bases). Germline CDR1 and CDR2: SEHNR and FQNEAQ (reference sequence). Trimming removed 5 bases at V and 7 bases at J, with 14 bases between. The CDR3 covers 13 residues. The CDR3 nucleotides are TGTGCCAGCAGCCCCGGGACCCTTAGTGGCTACACCTTC. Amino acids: CASSPGTLSGYTF.

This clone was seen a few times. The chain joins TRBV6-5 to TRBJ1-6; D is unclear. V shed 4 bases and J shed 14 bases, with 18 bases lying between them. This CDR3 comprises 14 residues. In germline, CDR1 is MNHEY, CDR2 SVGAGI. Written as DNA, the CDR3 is TGTGCCAGCAGTTCGGACCGCCTCATTTTGACCCTCCACTTT. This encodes CASSSDRLILTLHF.

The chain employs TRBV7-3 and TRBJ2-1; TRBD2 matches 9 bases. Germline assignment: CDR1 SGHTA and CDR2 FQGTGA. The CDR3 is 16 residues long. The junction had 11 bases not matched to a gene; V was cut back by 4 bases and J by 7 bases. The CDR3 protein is CASSSPLAGSGNEQFF. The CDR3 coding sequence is TGTGCCAGCAGCTCCCCCCTAGCGGGATCTGGGAATGAGCAGTTCTTC.